This entry lists 14 T cell receptor beta chains sequenced from one sample in a study of blood T cells in healthy people across ages. With a J-beta primer mix and a sample-barcoded 5' primer, a second PCR ran about 6 to 11 cycles. TCRdb reprocessed the 5' RACE reads with MiXCR, giving one entry per CDR3 protein. The data hold about 1.6 million distinct CDR3 sequences, with roughly 32% observed a single time. Material for sequencing was blood. The receptors were sampled from a woman aged 25 to 39 in good health.

The chain recombines TRBV20-1 with TRBJ2-6; D uncertain. The germline V gene has CDR1 DFQATT and CDR2 SNEGSKA (reference sequence). The CDR3 loop spans 16 amino acids. Trimming left V 1 base short and J 0 bases short, with 10 bases between. The CDR3 region has the DNA TGCAGTGCTAGAGGAACCCACCCCTCTGGGGCCAACGTCCTGACTTTC. It yields the protein CSARGTHPSGANVLTF.

This clonotype was recorded a few times. The V and J genes are TRBV3-1 and TRBJ2-7, with D uncertain. Per germline, CDR1 LGHDT and CDR2 YNNKEL (reference sequence). Trimming removed 4 bases at V and 2 bases at J, with 12 bases between. The length of the CDR3 is 14 residues. CDR3: CASSPDPSPYEQYF. For the CDR3, the DNA is TGTGCCAGCAGCCCGGATCCATCCCCCTACGAGCAGTACTTC.

CDR3 coding DNA: TGTGCCAGCTCACCGGGGCAGGGGCCCAATGAGCAGTTCTTC. As protein: CASSPGQGPNEQFF. The chain employs TRBV18 and TRBJ2-1; D may be TRBD1 (6 bases). With 3 bases removed from V and 6 bases from J, the gap between germline ends came to 12 bases. Per the germline V gene, CDR1 is KGHSH and CDR2 is LQKENI. This CDR3 has 14 residues. The entire variable domain, with the rest obtained from reference TRBV18 and TRBJ2-1, is as follows: NAGVMQNPRHLVRRRGQEARLRCSPMKGHSHVYWYRQLPEEGLKFMVYLQKENIIDESGMPKERFSAEFPKEGPSILRIQQVVRGDSAAYFCASSPGQGPNEQFFGPGTRLTVL.

This clonotype was picked up many times. The gene calls are TRBV9 and TRBJ2-3; 7 bases agree with TRBD2. J gave up 6 bases and V 3 bases, and 10 bases lay outside the gene matches. Germline V gene data show CDR1 as SGDLS and CDR2 as YYNGEE. This CDR3 region has 15 residues. CDR3 nucleotide sequence: TGTGCCAGCAGCGAAAGCGGGGCGACCCCGGATACGCAGTATTTT. This encodes CASSESGATPDTQYF.

This clonotype was seen only a few times. The V gene is TRBV28, the J gene TRBJ2-1, with TRBD1 matching 10 bases. Trimming cost V 4 bases and J 8 bases; bases outside gene matches: 2. Germline CDR1 reads MDHEN; CDR2 reads SYDVKM. CDR3 length equals 13 residues. The CDR3 coding sequence is TGTGCCAGCAGTTCAGGGACAGGGGATGAGCAGTTCTTC. Its protein is CASSSGTGDEQFF.

With regard to this clonotype: A read error is possible here, since a much larger clone lies one base away. This chain joins TRBV12-3 or TRBV12-4 and TRBJ2-4; D is possibly TRBD2 (5 bases). The CDR3 extends over 14 amino acids. The V end was cut by 5 bases, the J end by 13 bases, with 21 bases between. CDR3 region: CASSSSRYSGEQYF. The CDR3 DNA reads TGTGCCAGCAGTAGTTCAAGGTATAGTGGGGAGCAGTACTTC.

V and J are TRBV10-2 and TRBJ2-3, with a possible D match to TRBD2 (6 bases). The germline V gene has CDR1 WSHSY and CDR2 SAAADI. V was shortened by 2 bases and J by 2 bases, with 17 bases between the two germline ends. The CDR3 is 17 residues long. The CDR3: CASSESVAGPFTDTQYF. The CDR3, as DNA: TGCGCCAGCAGTGAGAGTGTGGCGGGACCCTTCACAGATACGCAGTATTTT.

The V gene is TRBV2, the J gene TRBJ1-1; no firm D call. The CDR3 runs to 14 residues. Deletions cut 0 bases from V and 4 bases from J, with 9 bases between. Germline CDR1 is SNHLY and CDR2 is FYNNEI. The CDR3 bases are TGTGCCAGCAGTGAAGCGCTTGTGAGCACTGAAGCTTTCTTT. It codes for CASSEALVSTEAFF.

This clonotype came up many times. This chain connects TRBV5-1 to TRBJ2-1; TRBD1 is a possible D gene (6 bases). Germline V lookup: CDR1 SGHRS, CDR2 YFSETQ. The V end was cut by 4 bases, the J end by 2 bases, with 7 bases between. CDR3 size: 13 residues. The CDR3 spells CASSGQTYNEQFF. The CDR3 nucleotides read TGCGCCAGCAGCGGACAGACCTACAATGAGCAGTTCTTC.

The rearrangement uses TRBV7-2 and TRBJ1-4, with TRBD1 as a possible D gene (5 bases). CDR1 and CDR2 (germline): SGHTA, FQGNSA. Between the trimmed V and J ends, which lost 1 base and 8 bases, there was a span of 17 bases. This CDR3 region has 16 residues. The CDR3 here is CASSLEGQTVREKLFF. CDR3 nucleotides: TGTGCCAGCAGCTTAGAGGGCCAGACAGTACGAGAAAAACTGTTTTTT.

Comments on this clonotype: A much larger clone sits a single nucleotide away, making a read error possible. The chain has TRBV4-2 and TRBJ2-1, with D perhaps being TRBD1 or TRBD2 (5 bases each). CDR1 is LGHNA, CDR2 YNFKEQ, per germline. The CDR3 totals 18 residues. CDR3 DNA sequence: TGTGCCAGCAGCCAAGATTTAATGGGCAGGGAGCTCGGCAATGGGCAGTTCTTC. Translating gives CASSQDLMGRELGNGQFF.

The chain couples TRBV27 to TRBJ2-7; 9 bases are a match to TRBD1. Germline V gene data show CDR1 as MNHEY and CDR2 as SMNVEV (reference sequence). The trim removed 5 bases at V and 2 bases at J, leaving 10 bases unmatched. The CDR3 is made up of 16 amino acids. CDR3 protein: CASSPGQGRTAYEQYF. The DNA of the CDR3 is TGTGCCAGCAGTCCGGGACAGGGCCGGACTGCCTACGAGCAGTACTTC.

The genes are TRBV2 and TRBJ1-2, with unresolved D. Between the trimmed V and J ends, which lost 6 bases and 4 bases, there was a span of 15 bases. CDR1 and CDR2 (germline): SNHLY, FYNNEI. The CDR3 is made up of 14 amino acids. CDR3 in amino acids: CASRAGTATYGYTF. The CDR3 coding sequence is TGTGCCAGCAGGGCTGGTACAGCGACCTATGGCTACACCTTC.

About this clonotype: A single base separates this from a much larger clone, so it may be a read error. V usage is TRBV20-1 and J usage is TRBJ2-1, with TRBD1 identical over 10 bases. The J call could be wrong; TRBJ2-7 is a better fit for the DNA end. This CDR3 region has 17 residues. In germline, CDR1 is DFQATT, CDR2 SNEGSKA (reference sequence). The CDR3 loop is CSAPGGPGQGISYEQYF. Written as DNA, the CDR3 is TGCAGTGCTCCCGGAGGCCCGGGACAGGGGATCAGCTACGAGCAGTACTTC.